What follows are 13 T cell receptor beta chains derived from one specimen sequenced in a study of human T cells and chemical hapten exposure (dated by TCRdb to the early 2020s). Library creation used RACE. Sequencing instrument: NextSeq 500. TCRdb reanalyzed the raw reads on its own, using fastp at Q25 for trimming and MiXCR for clone calling, and kept in-frame beta chains. Under each unique CDR3 protein, matching rows form one entry showing the most common genes and DNA. The sample profile shows some 42,000 distinct CDR3 sequences; 8% to 9.5% of them were found once. 15% of the sample comes from the top ten. The time point label here, explained by the study, means: patch test 2, 6 weeks after DPC sensitization. This specimen's treatment or condition label, per the study, means: therapeutic diphenylcyclopropenone sensitization with weekly scalp DPC. The specimen was whole blood, collected in connection with sensitization to the hapten diphenylcyclopropenone (DPC). The receptors stem from a woman between 35 and 50 years old with alopecia areata. Some clones in this sample may be carry-over from other donors' samples.

There are many counts of this clonotype. V usage is TRBV6-5 and J usage is TRBJ1-2, with 9 positions matching TRBD1. The CDR3 spans 14 residues. V dropped 5 bases and J dropped 6; count of bases not matched to a gene: 7. Germline V gene sequence: CDR1 MNHEY, CDR2 SVGAGI. This chain's CDR3 is CASSRQGGGDGYTF. The DNA of the CDR3 is TGTGCCAGCAGTCGACAGGGGGGCGGAGATGGCTACACCTTC.

At least ten counts were recorded for this clonotype. The chain couples TRBV4-3 to TRBJ1-5, with a tentative D call TRBD1 (6 bases). V was trimmed by 0 bases and J by 5 bases, leaving 8 bases between them. From germline, CDR1 is LGHNA and CDR2 YSLEER. This CDR3 region has 14 residues. Here the CDR3 reads CASSQERGYQPQHF. CDR3 sequence (DNA): TGCGCCAGCAGCCAAGAAAGGGGGTATCAGCCCCAGCATTTT.

This clonotype was counted at least ten times. The chain has TRBV2 and TRBJ2-5; D is unclear. CDR3 size: 11 residues. V dropped 8 bases and J dropped 2 bases, with 6 bases sitting between them. Germline CDR1 is SNHLY and CDR2 is FYNNEI. Here the CDR3 reads CASAVQETQYF. For the CDR3, the DNA is TGTGCCAGCGCGGTTCAAGAGACCCAGTACTTC. Complete variable domain (other parts from reference TRBV2 and TRBJ2-5): EPEVTQTPSHQVTQMGQEVILRCVPISNHLYFYWYRQILGQKVEFLVSFYNNEISEKSEIFDDQFSVERPDGSNFTLKIRSTKLEDSAMYFCASAVQETQYFGPGTRLLVL.

This clonotype was seen more than once but under ten times. The V and J genes are TRBV5-1 and TRBJ2-7, with 8 bases lining up with TRBD2. With V trimmed by 4 bases and J by 6 bases, 9 bases remained unmatched. The germline gives CDR1 SGHRS, CDR2 YFSETQ. The CDR3 runs 14 residues. The CDR3 reads CASSRGTSLAEQYF. CDR3 bases: TGCGCCAGCAGCCGCGGGACTAGTCTTGCCGAGCAGTACTTC.

This clonotype was counted between two and nine times. This sequence joins TRBV4-1 and TRBJ2-7; 9 bases are shared with TRBD1. From germline, CDR1 is MGHRA and CDR2 YSYEKL. The CDR3 totals 16 residues. The junction had 11 bases not matched to a gene; V was cut back by 2 bases and J by 6 bases. The DNA of the CDR3 is TGCGCCAGCAGCCAACATCCCCGGGGACAGGGTCCCGAGCAGTACTTC. Amino acids: CASSQHPRGQGPEQYF.

This clonotype has at least ten counts. An end of the junction differs from the germline gene, which may be a read error. The rearrangement uses TRBV7-3 and TRBJ2-2, with TRBD1 identical over 7 bases. Germline loops: CDR1 SGHTA, CDR2 FQGTGA. This CDR3 region has 13 residues. The CDR3 region is CASSVTGAGELFF. The DNA for the CDR3 is TGTGCCAGCAGCGTAACAGGGGCCGGGGAGCTGTTTTTT.

There are many counts of this clonotype. This chain links TRBV7-8 with TRBJ1-3, with a possible D match to TRBD1 (5 bases). Trimming removed 8 bases from V and 0 bases from J, with 11 bases in between. There are 14 residues in the CDR3. Germline V lookup: CDR1 SGHVS, CDR2 FQNEAQ. The CDR3 coding sequence is TGTGCCAGCGCTGCAGACAGCTCTGGAAACACCATATATTTT. It codes for CASAADSSGNTIYF.

This clonotype has just a few counts. The chain links TRBV5-1 to TRBJ1-6, with unresolved D. Germline V lookup: CDR1 SGHRS, CDR2 YFSETQ. Trimming removed 4 bases at V and 9 bases at J, with 11 bases between. This CDR3 contains 13 residues. CDR3: CASSPAWGSPLHF. Written as DNA, the CDR3 is TGCGCCAGCAGCCCGGCTTGGGGTTCACCCCTCCACTTT. Looking up the rest from reference TRBV5-1 and TRBJ1-6 gives the full variable domain: KAGVTQTPRYLIKTRGQQVTLSCSPISGHRSVSWYQQTPGQGLQFLFEYFSETQRNKGNFPGRFSGRQFSNSRSEMNVSTLELGDSALYLCASSPAWGSPLHFGNGTRLTVT.

The rearrangement links TRBV11-2 to TRBJ1-2; D not resolved. Germline CDR1 and CDR2: SGHAT and FQNNGV. The CDR3 runs to 12 residues. V dropped 2 bases and J dropped 6 bases, with 7 bases sitting between them. CDR3 sequence reads: CASSLMFDGYTF. CDR3 in DNA: TGTGCCAGCAGCTTAATGTTCGATGGCTACACCTTC.

This chain connects TRBV7-2 to TRBJ1-2; D is perhaps TRBD1 (5 bases). Germline CDR1 SGHTA, CDR2 FQGNSA. This CDR3 is built from 14 residues. The V gene lost 0 bases and the J gene lost 8 bases, with 13 bases spanning the gap. CDR3 DNA: TGTGCCAGCAGCTTAGCGCGTACAGGACGCGGCTACACCTTC. This encodes CASSLARTGRGYTF.

In its sample, this clonotype was seen many times. This chain links TRBV6-5 with TRBJ2-1, with 9 bases matching TRBD1. V shed 0 bases, J shed 9 bases, and the junction held 12 bases outside the gene matches. The CDR3 is 17 amino acids. Germline CDR1 is MNHEY and CDR2 is SVGAGI. CDR3 in DNA: TGTGCCAGCAGTTACTCGCTAACTCGGGACAGGGCAGGTGAGCAGTTCTTC. As protein: CASSYSLTRDRAGEQFF.

This clonotype was recorded many times. The CDR3 nucleotides are TGTGCCAGCAGCGTAGCTACGGAAAGTGGACAAGAGACCCAGTACTTC. It translates to CASSVATESGQETQYF. The V call is TRBV9, the J call TRBJ2-5; unclear D gene. Deletions cut 0 bases from V and 2 bases from J, with 14 bases between. Germline CDR1 SGDLS, CDR2 YYNGEE. CDR3 size: 16 residues.

Only a few counts were recorded for this clonotype. This sequence joins TRBV28 and TRBJ2-5; 12 nucleotides align to TRBD2. Trimming took 10 bases from V and 3 from J; bases not matched to a gene: 15. In germline, CDR1 is MDHEN, CDR2 SYDVKM. This CDR3 is 17 amino acids long. The DNA for the CDR3 is TGTGCCACCCAAGGAAGTCGACTAGCGGGGGAAGAAGAGACCCAGTACTTC. It specifies CATQGSRLAGEEETQYF.